The next 22 T cell receptor beta chains were all read from a single sample in a study of blood T cells in healthy people across ages. Combining a sample-barcoded 5' primer with a J-beta primer mix, a second PCR ran for roughly 7 to 11 cycles. TCRdb processed the 5' RACE reads anew with MiXCR; each CDR3 protein has one entry. Among just over 800,000 distinct CDR3 sequences listed, about 62% were seen once. The sequenced sample was blood. These receptors all come from a man between 25 and 39 years old in good health.

The genes are TRBV7-3 and TRBJ1-1; D is unresolved. Trimming pared 5 bases from V and 4 bases from J, leaving 11 bases between. Germline values: CDR1 SGHTA, CDR2 FQGTGA. There are 13 residues in the CDR3. DNA of the CDR3: TGTGCCAGCAGCGTGGTAGCAGGCACTGAAGCTTTCTTT. Its translation: CASSVVAGTEAFF. Full variable domain (rest looked up from reference TRBV7-3 and TRBJ1-1): GAGVSQTPSNKVTEKGKYVELRCDPISGHTALYWYRQSLGQGPEFLIYFQGTGAADDSGLPNDRFFAVRPEGSVSTLKIQRTERGDSAVYLCASSVVAGTEAFFGQGTRLTVV.

This clonotype was seen only a few times. The chain employs TRBV11-2 and TRBJ2-5; no definite D call. Trimming shortened V by 1 base and J by 2 bases, and 11 bases separated the two germline ends. The CDR3 covers 15 residues. Germline V gene data show CDR1 as SGHAT and CDR2 as FQNNGV. The CDR3 sequence is CASSLGAELQETQYF. The CDR3 DNA reads as TGTGCCAGCAGCTTAGGGGCAGAATTACAAGAGACCCAGTACTTC.

The count of this clonotype is one. The chain employs TRBV20-1 and TRBJ1-5; D unresolved. The germline gives CDR1 DFQATT, CDR2 SNEGSKA (reference sequence). V lost 2 bases and J lost 5, with 7 bases in between. CDR3 length equals 12 residues. The CDR3 nucleotides are TGCAGTGCTAGATCCGGAGATCAGCCCCAGCATTTT. Its translation is CSARSGDQPQHF.

The sample holds one count of this clonotype. This sequence may be a read error, since a much larger clone differs from it by one base. The rearrangement uses TRBV2 and TRBJ2-5, with TRBD1 matching 7 bases. CDR3 length: 11 residues. The germline V gene has CDR1 SNHLY and CDR2 FYNNEI. CDR3 nucleotides: TGTGCCGGCAGGGGACAGGAGACCCAGTACTTC. Residues: CAGRGQETQYF.

This clonotype occurred once. V and J are TRBV12-3 or TRBV12-4 and TRBJ2-7; D is unresolved. CDR3 size: 15 residues. V lost 0 bases to trimming and J lost 3 bases, with 12 bases between them. As DNA, the CDR3 is TGTGCCAGCAGTTTAGCCTACAGTTCTTTCTACGAGCAGTACTTC. Translating it yields CASSLAYSSFYEQYF.

This clonotype was seen once. The chain uses TRBV9 and TRBJ2-7, with 10 nucleotides matching TRBD1. This CDR3 has 16 amino acids. V gave up 0 bases and J gave up 2 bases; unmatched junction bases: 5. CDR1 and CDR2 (germline): SGDLS, YYNGEE. The CDR3: CASSVGGQGTPYEQYF. The CDR3 DNA reads TGTGCCAGCAGCGTAGGGGGACAGGGGACCCCCTACGAGCAGTACTTC.

This clonotype has more than one count but fewer than ten. The rearrangement links TRBV12-3 or TRBV12-4 to TRBJ2-5, with D tentatively TRBD1 (5 bases). CDR3 length: 12 residues. The germline V and J ends were trimmed by 5 bases and 7 bases, with 11 bases remaining between them. This chain's CDR3 is CASSIRVGTQYF. CDR3 coding DNA: TGTGCCAGCAGTATCAGGGTGGGGACCCAGTACTTC.

The rearrangement links TRBV7-2 to TRBJ2-7, with 8 bases identical to TRBD1. Trimming at V came to 5 bases and at J to 2 bases, leaving 8 bases not matched to a gene. This CDR3 has 15 amino acids. CDR1 is SGHTA and CDR2 is FQGNSA in the germline V gene. The CDR3 coding sequence is TGTGCCAGCAGCGATCAGGGGGCCCTTGCCTACGAGCAGTACTTC. Translating it yields CASSDQGALAYEQYF.

The V call is TRBV7-9, the J call TRBJ1-2; D gene uncertain. Germline V CDR1 and CDR2: SEHNR, FQNEAQ (reference sequence). The V end was cut by 5 bases, the J end by 8 bases, with 15 bases between. The CDR3 loop spans 13 amino acids. CDR3 DNA: TGTGCCAGCAGCCCGGCCTCACTGCGGGGCTACACCTTC. Translating gives CASSPASLRGYTF.

This rearrangement joins TRBV7-2 to TRBJ2-1; possible D gene TRBD2, 6 bases. The CDR3 spans 14 residues. The germline gives CDR1 SGHTA, CDR2 FQGNSA. The V gene lost 3 bases and the J gene lost 6 bases, with 12 bases spanning the gap. The CDR3 spells CASSFVREINEQFF. CDR3 sequence (DNA): TGTGCCAGCAGCTTTGTTCGGGAGATCAATGAGCAGTTCTTC.

The chain combines TRBV3-1 with TRBJ1-5; D is uncertain. The germline V gene encodes CDR1 LGHDT and CDR2 YNNKEL (reference sequence). The length of the CDR3 is 13 residues. Trimming cost V 2 bases and J 9 bases, with 11 bases left between them. The CDR3 protein is CASSQMTDRPQHF. CDR3 coding DNA: TGTGCCAGCAGCCAAATGACGGATCGGCCCCAGCATTTT.

This clonotype was detected only a few times. The chain recombines TRBV4-2 with TRBJ2-1; TRBD1 aligns across 8 bases. Germline V gene lookup returns CDR1 LGHNA and CDR2 YNFKEQ. V shed 0 bases and J 15 bases; nucleotides not matched to a gene: 4. The length of the CDR3 is 12 residues. DNA of the CDR3: TGTGCCAGCAGCCAAGATAGCGGACAGGGGTTCTTC. Translated, it gives CASSQDSGQGFF.

This chain links TRBV28 with TRBJ2-7, with D possibly matching TRBD1 (5 bases). This CDR3 has 15 amino acids. CDR1 MDHEN and CDR2 SYDVKM come from the germline V gene. Trimming stripped 5 bases from V and 3 bases from J, with 17 bases between. The CDR3 loop is CASSPSTGTIYEQYF. CDR3 DNA sequence: TGTGCCAGCAGTCCCTCCACAGGCACCATCTACGAGCAGTACTTC.

V and J are TRBV6-5 and TRBJ2-5; D is perhaps TRBD2 (5 bases). Trimming removed 7 bases at V and 5 bases at J, with 11 bases between. The CDR3 is 12 residues long. Germline V gene lookup returns CDR1 MNHEY and CDR2 SVGAGI. CDR3 in DNA: TGTGCCAGCATGAGGGTCGACGAGACCCAGTACTTC. Amino acid sequence: CASMRVDETQYF.

The table lists this clonotype with many counts. The V and J genes are TRBV7-2 and TRBJ2-2; D is uncertain. Trimming cost V 2 bases and J 6 bases, with 10 bases left between them. Germline assignment: CDR1 SGHTA and CDR2 FQGNSA. The CDR3 covers 14 residues. CDR3 protein: CASSLSTRSGELFF. CDR3 DNA sequence: TGTGCCAGCAGCTTATCTACTCGGTCCGGGGAGCTGTTTTTT.

The gene calls are TRBV27 and TRBJ2-3; possible D gene TRBD1, 6 bases. CDR1 is MNHEY, CDR2 SMNVEV, per germline (reference sequence). Trimming pared 5 bases from V and 0 bases from J, leaving 15 bases between. The CDR3 totals 16 residues. CDR3 loop: CASSVLSRGSTDTQYF. The CDR3, as DNA: TGTGCCAGCAGTGTACTCTCCAGGGGTAGCACAGATACGCAGTATTTT.

The chain couples TRBV20-1 to TRBJ1-2; D gene unclear. CDR1 is DFQATT, CDR2 SNEGSKA, per germline (reference sequence). V lost 3 bases, J lost 5 bases, and 13 bases lay in between. CDR3 length: 13 residues. The CDR3 protein is CSASGQFGYGYTF. CDR3 coding DNA: TGCAGTGCTAGTGGCCAGTTCGGGTATGGCTACACCTTC.

The V and J genes are TRBV9 and TRBJ2-7; TRBD2 matches 8 bases. Trimming removed 4 bases from V and 6 bases from J; junction bases left unmatched: 9. This CDR3 has 14 amino acids. Germline V lookup: CDR1 SGDLS, CDR2 YYNGEE. CDR3 residues: CASSPPAGAGEQYF. The CDR3 coding sequence is TGTGCCAGCAGCCCTCCAGCGGGAGCTGGCGAGCAGTACTTC.

The chain links TRBV3-1 to TRBJ1-4; tentative D call: TRBD1 (5 bases). V was pared by 2 bases and J by 0 bases, with 10 bases between. There are 16 residues in the CDR3. Germline V gene data show CDR1 as LGHDT and CDR2 as YNNKEL (reference sequence). Here the CDR3 DNA reads TGTGCCAGCAGCCAATGGCAGGGATCAACTAATGAAAAACTGTTTTTT. As protein: CASSQWQGSTNEKLFF.

This chain links TRBV4-3 with TRBJ2-3; 8 bases match TRBD2. J gave up 7 bases and V 1 base, and 7 bases lay outside the gene matches. This CDR3 region has 15 residues. CDR1 and CDR2 (germline): LGHNA, YSLEER. CDR3 in amino acids: CASSQASGGSYTQYF. The CDR3 region has the DNA TGCGCCAGCAGCCAAGCCAGCGGGGGCTCTTATACGCAGTATTTT.

The genes are TRBV9 and TRBJ2-1; 16 bases are a match to TRBD2. The V and J ends lost 0 bases and 7 bases, in that order; junction bases with no gene match: 7. The V gene's germline CDR1 is SGDLS and CDR2 YYNGEE. The CDR3 runs 18 residues. CDR3 in DNA: TGTGCCAGCAGCGTAGGGGTGAGGGGACTAGCGGGGGGGAATGAGCAGTTCTTC. Translation gives CASSVGVRGLAGGNEQFF.

The chain couples TRBV25-1 to TRBJ2-7, with 8 bases matching TRBD1. The J call may be faulty, since TRBJ2-5 better matches the DNA end. The germline CDR1 and CDR2 sequences are MGHDK and SYGVNS. CDR3 size: 14 residues. The CDR3 region is CASSEDDRGKTQYF. DNA for the CDR3: TGTGCCAGCAGTGAAGATGACAGGGGAAAGACCCAGTACTTC.